A selection of T cell receptor beta chains follows, all from one sample in a study of blood T cell repertoires in COVID-19. Assay used: immunoSEQ multiplex PCR; TCRdb lists only in-frame clones, some missing. The sample has 90,000 to 120,000 clones, around 89% seen once. Sequencing was carried out using peripheral blood. Every receptor here comes from a woman of 80 years or more with acute or convalescent COVID-19. CDR3s include the opening cysteine and the closing phenylalanine or tryptophan. Fields, in order: CDR3 protein, CDR3 DNA, J gene, V gene, clone size, D gene. The D gene is left open where the match is weak. Only some rows state a clone size, as once, few, many or a class for expanded clones.

CDR3aa: CASSYGQNNEQFF; CDR3nt: TGTGCCAGCAGTTACGGGCAGAACAATGAGCAGTTCTTC; j_gene: TRBJ2-1; v_gene: TRBV6-2/TRBV6-3; abundance: .; d_gene: .
CDR3aa: CASSQGGQGYEQYF; CDR3nt: TGTGCCAGCAGCCAAGGGGGACAGGGCTACGAGCAGTACTTC; j_gene: TRBJ2-7; v_gene: TRBV28; abundance: few; d_gene: TRBD1
CDR3aa: CASGGSRQPQHF; CDR3nt: TGTGCCAGCGGGGGGTCTAGGCAGCCCCAGCATTTT; j_gene: TRBJ1-5; v_gene: TRBV12-3/TRBV12-4; abundance: few; d_gene: .
CDR3aa: CASSLLPWAGETQYF; CDR3nt: TGTGCCAGCAGCTTATTGCCGTGGGCGGGAGAGACCCAGTACTTC; j_gene: TRBJ2-5; v_gene: TRBV7-6; abundance: .; d_gene: .
CDR3aa: CASSPFAGQAIYEQYF; CDR3nt: TGTGCCAGTAGTCCCTTTGCGGGGCAGGCCATCTACGAGCAGTACTTC; j_gene: TRBJ2-7; v_gene: TRBV19; abundance: .; d_gene: .
CDR3aa: CASSLSAVNGYTF; CDR3nt: TGTGCCAGCAGCTTGTCCGCAGTGAATGGCTACACCTTC; j_gene: TRBJ1-2; v_gene: TRBV5-4; abundance: .; d_gene: .
CDR3aa: CASSADRAHTEAFF; CDR3nt: TGTGCCAGCAGCGCGGACAGGGCGCACACTGAAGCTTTCTTT; j_gene: TRBJ1-1; v_gene: TRBV2; abundance: .; d_gene: TRBD1
CDR3aa: CSVGGRVMNTEAFF; CDR3nt: TGCAGCGTTGGGGGCAGAGTCATGAACACTGAAGCTTTCTTT; j_gene: TRBJ1-1; v_gene: TRBV29-1; abundance: .; d_gene: .
CDR3aa: CASSQGPGQYNEQFF; CDR3nt: TGTGCCAGCAGCCAGGGGCCAGGACAATACAATGAGCAGTTCTTC; j_gene: TRBJ2-1; v_gene: TRBV3-1/TRBV3-2; abundance: .; d_gene: .
CDR3aa: CASSIRQVTSPLHF; CDR3nt: TGTGCCAGTAGTATACGACAGGTCACTTCACCCCTCCACTTT; j_gene: TRBJ1-6; v_gene: TRBV19; abundance: .; d_gene: .
CDR3aa: CASSVVHQETQYF; CDR3nt: TGTGCCAGCAGTGTTGTCCATCAAGAGACCCAGTACTTC; j_gene: TRBJ2-5; v_gene: TRBV2; abundance: .; d_gene: .
CDR3aa: CASSLSYGGRINEKLFF; CDR3nt: TGTGCCAGCTCACTCTCTTATGGAGGAAGGATAAATGAAAAACTGTTTTTT; j_gene: TRBJ1-4; v_gene: TRBV18; abundance: .; d_gene: .
CDR3aa: CATSGGARGPQETQYF; CDR3nt: TGTGCCACCAGCGGGGGAGCGCGGGGCCCTCAAGAGACCCAGTACTTC; j_gene: TRBJ2-5; v_gene: TRBV15; abundance: .; d_gene: .
CDR3aa: CASSQEDSNYGYTF; CDR3nt: TGCGCCAGCAGCCAAGAGGACAGTAACTATGGCTACACCTTC; j_gene: TRBJ1-2; v_gene: TRBV4-1; abundance: .; d_gene: .
CDR3aa: CASSSAPTGYDEQYF; CDR3nt: TGCGCCAGCAGCTCAGCCCCTACAGGGTACGACGAGCAGTACTTC; j_gene: TRBJ2-7; v_gene: TRBV4-3; abundance: .; d_gene: .
CDR3aa: CASSQEITRDEQFF; CDR3nt: TGTGCCAGCAGCCAAGAGATAACTAGAGATGAGCAGTTCTTC; j_gene: TRBJ2-1; v_gene: TRBV4-2; abundance: .; d_gene: .
CDR3aa: CASSPGQGPYNEQFF; CDR3nt: TGCGCCAGCAGCCCGGGACAGGGTCCCTACAATGAGCAGTTCTTC; j_gene: TRBJ2-1; v_gene: TRBV5-1; abundance: .; d_gene: TRBD1
CDR3aa: CASSVELAGAYSYNEQFF; CDR3nt: TGTGCCAGCAGCGTAGAACTAGCGGGGGCCTACTCCTACAATGAGCAGTTCTTC; j_gene: TRBJ2-1; v_gene: TRBV9; abundance: .; d_gene: TRBD2
CDR3aa: CASSQEGTGGSNQPQHF; CDR3nt: TGTGCCAGCAGCCAAGAAGGGACAGGGGGTAGCAATCAGCCCCAGCATTTT; j_gene: TRBJ1-5; v_gene: TRBV14; abundance: .; d_gene: TRBD1
CDR3aa: CASSTERHASSGNTIYF; CDR3nt: TGTGCCAGCAGCACGGAGAGGCACGCTAGCTCTGGAAACACCATATATTTT; j_gene: TRBJ1-3; v_gene: TRBV7-9; abundance: .; d_gene: .
CDR3aa: CASREGWPNYGYTF; CDR3nt: TGTGCCAGCAGGGAGGGTTGGCCTAACTATGGCTACACCTTC; j_gene: TRBJ1-2; v_gene: TRBV28; abundance: .; d_gene: .
CDR3aa: CASSLVNTQYF; CDR3nt: TGTGCCAGCAGTTTAGTAAATACGCAGTATTTT; j_gene: TRBJ2-3; v_gene: TRBV28; abundance: .; d_gene: .
CDR3aa: CASITSRDREFYEQYF; CDR3nt: TGTGCCAGTATCACAAGTCGGGACAGGGAATTCTACGAGCAGTACTTC; j_gene: TRBJ2-7; v_gene: TRBV19; abundance: .; d_gene: TRBD1
CDR3aa: CASSPLISGNTIYF; CDR3nt: TGTGCCAGCTCACCCCTAATCTCTGGAAACACCATATATTTT; j_gene: TRBJ1-3; v_gene: TRBV18; abundance: .; d_gene: .
CDR3aa: CASSTGQGGQTQYF; CDR3nt: TGCGCCAGCAGCACGGGACAGGGGGGGCAGACCCAGTACTTC; j_gene: TRBJ2-5; v_gene: TRBV5-1; abundance: .; d_gene: TRBD1
CDR3aa: CASSPLPGVGNTIYF; CDR3nt: TGCGCCAGCAGCCCTCTGCCCGGGGTTGGAAACACCATATATTTT; j_gene: TRBJ1-3; v_gene: TRBV5-1; abundance: .; d_gene: .
CDR3aa: CASRLVPLYEQFF; CDR3nt: TGTGCCAGCCGGCTAGTTCCACTCTATGAGCAGTTCTTC; j_gene: TRBJ2-1; v_gene: TRBV5-8; abundance: .; d_gene: .
CDR3aa: CASSLGQGGQPQHF; CDR3nt: TGTGCCAGCTCACTGGGACAGGGCGGGCAGCCCCAGCATTTT; j_gene: TRBJ1-5; v_gene: TRBV18; abundance: .; d_gene: TRBD1
CDR3aa: CAIMDSGGENTGELFF; CDR3nt: TGTGCCATCATGGATAGCGGGGGCGAGAACACCGGGGAGCTGTTTTTT; j_gene: TRBJ2-2; v_gene: TRBV10-3; abundance: .; d_gene: TRBD2
CDR3aa: CASSFGQGTNEKLFF; CDR3nt: TGTGCCAGCAGCTTTGGCCAGGGAACTAATGAAAAACTGTTTTTT; j_gene: TRBJ1-4; v_gene: TRBV11-2; abundance: .; d_gene: .
CDR3aa: CASSPPTSGVDEQYF; CDR3nt: TGTGCCAGCAGCCCACCGACTAGCGGGGTGGACGAGCAGTACTTC; j_gene: TRBJ2-7; v_gene: TRBV7-6; abundance: .; d_gene: TRBD2
CDR3aa: CASSRGEVGTEAFF; CDR3nt: TGTGCCAGCAGTCGGGGGGAGGTGGGCACTGAAGCTTTCTTT; j_gene: TRBJ1-1; v_gene: TRBV6-6; abundance: few; d_gene: .
CDR3aa: CASSYSLAGGSIGTDTQYF; CDR3nt: TGTGCCAGCAGTTACTCCCTAGCGGGGGGTTCTATTGGCACAGATACGCAGTATTTT; j_gene: TRBJ2-3; v_gene: TRBV6-2/TRBV6-3; abundance: .; d_gene: TRBD2
CDR3aa: CASSPQPGQGYTYEQYF; CDR3nt: TGTGCCAGCAGTCCACAACCGGGACAGGGCTACACGTACGAGCAGTACTTC; j_gene: TRBJ2-7; v_gene: TRBV6-6; abundance: .; d_gene: TRBD1
CDR3aa: CASSREGATNYGYTF; CDR3nt: TGCGCCAGCAGCAGAGAGGGGGCCACTAACTATGGCTACACCTTC; j_gene: TRBJ1-2; v_gene: TRBV5-1; abundance: .; d_gene: TRBD1